These 32 T cell receptor beta chains share one sample of origin, sequenced in a study of breast tumors, draining lymph nodes, adjacent tissues. Breast cancer patients provided tissue from their axillary draining lymph nodes. TCRdb re-called the multiplex PCR reads through MiXCR, storing one row per CDR3 protein. The sample consists of about 80,000 distinct CDR3 sequences, about 21% of them appearing once. Sequenced material: axillary lymph node tissue. The receptors come from a female donor with breast cancer. Some clones in this sample may be carry-over from other donors' samples.

In its sample, this clonotype was seen once. This clone may be a read error of a much larger clone one base away. V usage is TRBV6-6 and J usage is TRBJ1-2; possibly TRBD1 for D (5 bases). The germline CDR1 and CDR2 sequences are MNHNY and SVGAGI (reference sequence). V was cut by 6 bases and J by 7 bases, with 18 bases left in between. The CDR3 is made up of 14 amino acids. The DNA for the CDR3 is TGTGCCAGCAGAACTCGGGGCAGTTTCTTTGGCTACACCTTC. Protein sequence: CASRTRGSFFGYTF.

This clonotype was seen only a few times. With a much larger clone just one base away, this may be a read error. The chain has TRBV20-1 and TRBJ2-3; D call uncertain. CDR3 length equals 15 residues. Germline V gives CDR1 DFQATT, CDR2 SNEGSKA (reference sequence). V lost 5 bases and J 0 bases, leaving 15 bases between the germline ends. The CDR3 reads CSAPPDFKSTDTQYF. The CDR3 DNA reads as TGCAGTGCTCCCCCGGATTTTAAAAGCACAGATACGCAGTATTTT.

The rearrangement uses TRBV7-2 and TRBJ2-1; unclear D gene. From germline, CDR1 is SGHTA and CDR2 FQGNSA. This CDR3 comprises 13 residues. Trimming shortened V by 2 bases and J by 6 bases, and 8 bases separated the two germline ends. The CDR3 sequence is CASSLLGFNEQFF. In nucleotides, the CDR3 is TGTGCCAGCAGCTTACTAGGGTTCAATGAGCAGTTCTTC. Together with reference TRBV7-2 and TRBJ2-1, the CDR3 gives the full variable domain: GAGVSQSPSNKVTEKGKDVELRCDPISGHTALYWYRQSLGQGLEFLIYFQGNSAPDKSGLPSDRFSAERTGGSVSTLTIQRTQQEDSAVYLCASSLLGFNEQFFGPGTRLTVL.

In this sample, this clonotype turned up many times. The gene calls are TRBV3-1 and TRBJ2-1; D gene unclear. This CDR3 is built from 12 residues. Germline lookup yields CDR1 LGHDT and CDR2 YNNKEL (reference sequence). Trimming took 1 base from V and 5 from J, leaving 3 bases between them. Here the CDR3 DNA reads TGTGCCAGCAGCCAAGTGGACAATGAGCAGTTCTTC. As protein: CASSQVDNEQFF.

At least ten counts were recorded for this clonotype. The chain carries TRBV30 and TRBJ2-2; D ambiguous. Per germline, CDR1 GTSNPN and CDR2 SVGIG (reference sequence). V lost 2 bases to trimming and J lost 7 bases, with 5 bases between them. The CDR3 is 11 residues long. CDR3 sequence: CAWSMVGELFF. CDR3 nucleotides: TGTGCCTGGAGTATGGTCGGGGAGCTGTTTTTT.

This clonotype was seen many times. This rearrangement joins TRBV5-1 to TRBJ2-3; 8 positions agree with TRBD2. With 1 base clipped from V and 6 bases from J, the junction kept 10 bases outside the gene matches. Germline V gene lookup returns CDR1 SGHRS and CDR2 YFSETQ. This CDR3 region has 16 residues. CDR3 in amino acids: CASSLIVSGSGDTQYF. The DNA for the CDR3 is TGCGCCAGCAGCTTGATTGTCAGCGGGAGTGGGGATACGCAGTATTTT.

Many counts were recorded for this clonotype. V is TRBV29-1 and J is TRBJ2-4; D uncertain. Germline V gene sequence: CDR1 SQVTM, CDR2 ANQGSEA. The CDR3 spans 12 residues. V shed 5 bases and J shed 5 bases, with 10 bases lying between them. The CDR3 region is CSVLGMENIQYF. The CDR3 nucleotides read TGCAGCGTTTTGGGAATGGAAAACATTCAGTACTTC.

The table lists this clonotype with many counts. The CDR3 nucleotides read TGTGCCAGCAGCTTAGAGGGTAGCGCTACCTACGAGCAGTACTTC. Translated: CASSLEGSATYEQYF. The chain employs TRBV13 and TRBJ2-7, with TRBD2 as a possible D gene (5 bases). Trimming took 1 base from V and 2 from J, leaving 12 bases between them. Germline CDR1 PRHDT, CDR2 FYEKMQ (reference sequence). The CDR3 totals 15 residues.

A word on this clonotype: This may come from a read error, since a much larger clone is one base off. The chain combines TRBV7-9 with TRBJ1-2; D unclear. In germline, CDR1 is SEHNR, CDR2 FQNEAQ (reference sequence). V lost 2 bases, J lost 6 bases, and 10 bases lay in between. There are 13 residues in the CDR3. The CDR3 protein is CASSLTLGHGYTF. The CDR3 coding sequence is TGTGCCAGCAGCTTAACTCTGGGCCATGGCTACACCTTC. Full variable domain (rest looked up from reference TRBV7-9 and TRBJ1-2): DTGVSQNPRHKITKRGQNVTFRCDPISEHNRLYWYRQTLGQGPEFLTYFQNEAQLEKSRLLSDRFSAERPKGSFSTLEIQRTEQGDSAMYLCASSLTLGHGYTFGSGTRLTVV.

This clonotype was seen repeatedly, ten times or more. This chain joins TRBV6-6 and TRBJ1-5; unclear D gene. CDR3 length: 15 amino acids. V lost 2 bases, J lost 4 bases, and 12 bases lay in between. Germline CDR1 is MNHNY and CDR2 is SVGAGI (reference sequence). CDR3 in amino acids: CASSYDRRINQPQHF. The CDR3 DNA sequence: TGTGCCAGCAGTTACGACCGGCGGATTAATCAGCCCCAGCATTTT.

This clonotype was counted only a few times. The chain combines TRBV7-2 with TRBJ2-4; 11 positions agree with TRBD2. The V gene end was trimmed by 4 bases and the J gene end by 7 bases; junction bases not matched to a gene: 15. The CDR3 covers 18 residues. Germline V gene data show CDR1 as SGHTA and CDR2 as FQGNSA. The CDR3 DNA follows: TGTGCCAGCAGCTCGTCCGGGACTAGCGGCAGTCGGGGGAACATTCAGTACTTC. Its protein is CASSSSGTSGSRGNIQYF.

At least ten counts were recorded for this clonotype. The rearrangement links TRBV6-1 to TRBJ2-1; 7 bases align to TRBD2. Germline V CDR1 and CDR2: MNHNS, SASEGT. V lost 2 bases, J lost 9 bases, and 7 bases stayed unmatched. The CDR3 extends over 14 amino acids. The CDR3 sequence: CASSEWGEGGEQFF. The CDR3 DNA reads TGTGCCAGCAGTGAATGGGGGGAGGGAGGTGAGCAGTTCTTC.

This clonotype came up many times. V gene TRBV20-1 combines with J gene TRBJ1-6; D uncertain. Germline CDR1 and CDR2: DFQATT and SNEGSKA (reference sequence). Trimming took 0 bases from V and 6 from J, leaving 9 bases between them. CDR3 length: 14 residues. The CDR3 region has the DNA TGCAGTGCTAGAGAACAGACCACTAATTCACCCCTCCACTTT. This codes for CSAREQTTNSPLHF.

Ten or more counts support this clonotype. The chain carries TRBV19 and TRBJ2-7; D remains unclear. The CDR3 extends over 14 amino acids. V was shortened by 1 base and J by 2 bases, with 9 bases between the two germline ends. The germline CDR1 and CDR2 sequences are LNHDA and SQIVND (reference sequence). The chain's CDR3 is CASSIVGGTYEQYF. Written as DNA, the CDR3 is TGTGCCAGTAGTATAGTTGGCGGCACCTACGAGCAGTACTTC.

The J gene is TRBJ1-5, the V gene TRBV6-1, with TRBD1 matching 8 bases. V lost 2 bases to trimming and J lost 6 bases; unmatched junction nucleotides: 12. This CDR3 is built from 17 residues. Germline CDR1 MNHNS, CDR2 SASEGT. This CDR3 is CASSESTGGSGVQPQHF. The CDR3 nucleotides read TGTGCCAGCAGTGAATCCACAGGGGGTTCTGGAGTTCAGCCCCAGCATTTT.

Ten or more counts support this clonotype. The chain has TRBV20-1 and TRBJ2-2; 12 bases align to TRBD2. There are 15 residues in the CDR3. CDR1 DFQATT and CDR2 SNEGSKA come from the germline V gene (reference sequence). Trimming at V came to 3 bases and at J to 5 bases, leaving 4 bases not matched to a gene. CDR3 sequence reads: CSARKTSGGTGELFF. CDR3 nucleotide sequence: TGCAGTGCTAGGAAAACTAGCGGGGGGACCGGGGAGCTGTTTTTT.

At least ten counts were recorded for this clonotype. This chain joins TRBV11-3 and TRBJ2-3; the match to TRBD2 covers 7 bases. V gave up 1 base and J gave up 0 bases; unmatched junction bases: 7. The CDR3 has 17 amino acids. Germline assignment: CDR1 SGHNT and CDR2 YENEEA. Written as DNA, the CDR3 is TGTGCCAGCAGCTTAGCGGGGCTAGCGGAGAGCACAGATACGCAGTATTTT. Its protein is CASSLAGLAESTDTQYF.

The chain couples TRBV5-1 to TRBJ2-3, with 10 bases fitting TRBD1. CDR1 SGHRS and CDR2 YFSETQ come from the germline V gene. V dropped 4 bases and J dropped 5; count of bases not matched to a gene: 7. CDR3 length: 15 amino acids. The CDR3 is CASSHGTGALDTQYF. The CDR3 DNA sequence: TGCGCCAGCAGCCACGGGACAGGGGCTTTAGATACGCAGTATTTT.

This rearrangement joins TRBV20-1 to TRBJ1-5; no clear D gene. The CDR3 totals 13 residues. The ends were cut back, 6 bases at V and 2 bases at J, with 11 bases in the middle. Germline V lookup: CDR1 DFQATT, CDR2 SNEGSKA (reference sequence). CDR3: CSAGGLRNQPQHF. CDR3 bases: TGCAGTGCGGGAGGCCTGCGCAATCAGCCCCAGCATTTT.

Turning to this clonotype: A single base separates this from a much larger clone, so it may be a read error. The rearrangement links TRBV12-5 to TRBJ2-5, with D perhaps matching TRBD1 or TRBD2 (5 bases each). V was shortened by 8 bases and J by 1 base, with 11 bases between the two germline ends. In germline, CDR1 is LGHNT, CDR2 FRNRAP. This CDR3 is 13 amino acids long. The CDR3 DNA sequence: TGTGCTAGTCTGAAGGGACCCCAAGAGACCCAGTACTTC. This gives the protein CASLKGPQETQYF. Looking up the rest from reference TRBV12-5 and TRBJ2-5 gives the full variable domain: DARVTQTPRHKVTEMGQEVTMRCQPILGHNTVFWYRQTMMQGLELLAYFRNRAPLDDSGMPKDRFSAEMPDATLATLKIQPSEPRDSAVYFCASLKGPQETQYFGPGTRLLVL.

This clonotype was picked up many times. The gene calls are TRBV6-6 and TRBJ1-4; TRBD1 matches 8 bases. CDR1 is MNHNY and CDR2 is SVGAGI in the germline V gene (reference sequence). This CDR3 has 15 amino acids. The trim removed 6 bases at V and 13 bases at J, leaving 16 bases unmatched. The CDR3: CASRIPGTGPLRLFF. CDR3 bases: TGTGCCAGCAGAATTCCCGGGACAGGCCCCCTTCGACTGTTTTTT.

There are many counts of this clonotype. The rearrangement links TRBV4-3 to TRBJ2-7; D not resolved. Trimming removed 0 bases at V and 6 bases at J, with 9 bases between. Germline V gene data show CDR1 as LGHNA and CDR2 as YSLEER. The CDR3 is made up of 13 amino acids. This CDR3 reads CASSQDTGFEQYF. DNA of the CDR3: TGCGCCAGCAGCCAAGATACCGGGTTCGAGCAGTACTTC.

The table lists this clonotype with many counts. The chain carries TRBV9 and TRBJ2-2, with TRBD1 as a possible D gene (6 bases). V was shortened by 0 bases and J by 1 base, with 10 bases between the two germline ends. This CDR3 region has 16 residues. Germline V gene data show CDR1 as SGDLS and CDR2 as YYNGEE. In nucleotides, the CDR3 is TGTGCCAGCAGCGTAGGGCAGGGGTTGAACACCGGGGAGCTGTTTTTT. Protein product: CASSVGQGLNTGELFF.

This clonotype was observed many times. The rearrangement uses TRBV7-2 and TRBJ2-5, with D possibly being TRBD2 (5 bases). The ends were cut back, 2 bases at V and 4 bases at J, with 20 bases in the middle. Germline lookup yields CDR1 SGHTA and CDR2 FQGNSA. The CDR3 has 17 amino acids. DNA for the CDR3: TGTGCCAGCAGCTTATCCGCCCACTCGCGTCGGGGAGAGACCCAGTACTTC. As protein: CASSLSAHSRRGETQYF.

Comments on this clonotype: A much bigger clone sits one base away, suggesting this may be a read error. The chain couples TRBV6-2 or TRBV6-3 to TRBJ2-3, with D hard to call. Trimming removed 4 bases from V and 0 bases from J, with 11 bases in between. The CDR3 runs to 15 residues. Germline CDR1 is MNHEY and CDR2 is SVGEGT. For the CDR3, the DNA is TGTGCCAGCAGTTTAGGCGAGAGGAGCACAGATACGCAGTATTTT. This translates into CASSLGERSTDTQYF.

Note on this clonotype: It may be a read error: a sequence one base away is much more abundant. The conserved final phenylalanine or tryptophan is absent from the CDR3, which likely points to a read error. CDR3: CASSPIRDTKGGGYTL. The CDR3 nucleotides are TGTGCCAGTAGTCCAATCCGGGACACAAAAGGAGGTGGCTACACCCTC. The V and J genes are TRBV19 and TRBJ1-2, with a tentative D call TRBD1 (6 bases). The CDR3 is 16 amino acids. Trimming removed 5 bases at V and 7 bases at J, with 23 bases between. Germline CDR1 reads LNHDA; CDR2 reads SQIVND (reference sequence).

As for this clonotype: One junction end does not reproduce the germline sequence, and a read error may be involved. This chain's CDR3 is CAISGGRANIGELFF. The CDR3 DNA sequence: TGTGCCATCAGTGGGGGGCGGGCGAACATCGGGGAGCTGTTTTTT. The chain combines TRBV10-3 with TRBJ2-2, with D maybe TRBD1 (6 bases). Per germline, CDR1 ENHRY and CDR2 SYGVKD. This CDR3 spans 15 amino acids.

This clonotype was seen at least ten times. The chain couples TRBV27 to TRBJ2-7; 9 bases map to TRBD1. The CDR3 runs to 15 residues. CDR1 and CDR2 (germline): MNHEY, SMNVEV (reference sequence). Unmatched junction bases numbered 5, after V lost 5 bases and J lost 0 bases. For the CDR3, the DNA is TGTGCCAGCAGTAAGGGACAGGGAAGCTCCTACGAGCAGTACTTC. This translates into CASSKGQGSSYEQYF.

This clonotype showed up just a few times. Here the CDR3 reads CASSGLNGNIQYF. The CDR3 nucleotides are TGTGCCAGTAGTGGACTGAACGGAAACATTCAGTACTTC. V usage is TRBV19 and J usage is TRBJ2-4; TRBD2 is a possible D gene (5 bases). V lost 5 bases and J 6 bases, leaving 11 bases between the germline ends. The CDR3 loop spans 13 amino acids. The germline CDR1 and CDR2 sequences are LNHDA and SQIVND (reference sequence).

The chain carries TRBV4-1 and TRBJ1-1; maybe TRBD1 (5 bases). Germline V lookup: CDR1 MGHRA, CDR2 YSYEKL. V lost 0 bases to trimming and J lost 3 bases, with 17 bases between them. There are 17 residues in the CDR3. The CDR3 DNA reads TGCGCCAGCAGCCAAGAACGGGCAGGGCGACTCTACACTGAAGCTTTCTTT. Its protein is CASSQERAGRLYTEAFF.

This clonotype was observed many times. The chain couples TRBV2 to TRBJ2-5; possible D gene TRBD1, 6 bases. The V end lost 11 bases, the J end lost 4 bases, and 20 bases lay between the germline ends. This CDR3 comprises 14 residues. Germline V CDR1 and CDR2: SNHLY, FYNNEI. The CDR3 here is CASNSRGIGETQYF. The CDR3 nucleotides are TGTGCCTCAAACTCCAGGGGAATCGGAGAGACCCAGTACTTC.

This clonotype was seen at least ten times. The chain links TRBV20-1 to TRBJ2-7; TRBD1 aligns across 8 bases. The germline V gene has CDR1 DFQATT and CDR2 SNEGSKA (reference sequence). V lost 0 bases to trimming and J lost 7 bases; unmatched junction nucleotides: 11. The CDR3 spans 15 residues. The CDR3, as DNA: TGCAGTGCTAGAGATCGACGGACAGGGAAGAGAGAGCAGTACTTC. Its translation: CSARDRRTGKREQYF.